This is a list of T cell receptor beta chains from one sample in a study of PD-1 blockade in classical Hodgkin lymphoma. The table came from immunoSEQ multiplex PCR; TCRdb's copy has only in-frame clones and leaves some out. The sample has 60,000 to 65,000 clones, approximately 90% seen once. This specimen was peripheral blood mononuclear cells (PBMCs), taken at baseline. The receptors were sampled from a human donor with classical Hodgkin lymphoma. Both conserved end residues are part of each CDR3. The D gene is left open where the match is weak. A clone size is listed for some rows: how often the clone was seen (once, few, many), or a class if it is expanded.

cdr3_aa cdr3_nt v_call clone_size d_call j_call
CASLRDPNEKLFF TGTGCCAGTCTCCGGGACCCTAATGAAAAACTGTTTTTT TRBV7-9 - - TRBJ1-4
CASSDSPGSLNTGELFF TGTGCCAGCAGCGACTCCCCGGGGAGTTTGAACACCGGGGAGCTGTTTTTT TRBV2 medium-sized - TRBJ2-2
CASRGGGTDTQYF TGTGCCAGCCGCGGAGGGGGCACAGATACGCAGTATTTT TRBV18 - - TRBJ2-3
CASRAHRGFGYTF TGTGCCAGCAGGGCACACAGGGGTTTTGGCTACACCTTC TRBV7-9 - TRBD1 TRBJ1-2
CASSAGPDAAYEQYF TGTGCCAGCAGCGCTGGGCCCGACGCGGCCTACGAGCAGTACTTC TRBV9 - - TRBJ2-7
CAISEKIEAPSSYEQYF TGTGCCATCAGTGAGAAAATAGAGGCCCCGAGCTCCTACGAGCAGTACTTC TRBV10-3 - - TRBJ2-7
CASSPQGQVLGREQYF TGTGCCAGCAGCCCACAGGGGCAGGTGCTCGGGCGGGAGCAGTACTTC TRBV9 - TRBD1 TRBJ2-7
CASSYSKGGRTEAFF TGTGCCAGCAGTTACTCGAAAGGGGGGAGGACTGAAGCTTTCTTT TRBV6-5 once - TRBJ1-1
CAISEDRSNSPLHF TGTGCCATCAGTGAAGATAGGAGTAATTCACCCCTCCACTTT TRBV10-3 - - TRBJ1-6
CAISESPGQSSYEQYF TGTGCCATCAGTGAGTCTCCGGGACAGAGCTCCTACGAGCAGTACTTC TRBV10-3 - TRBD1 TRBJ2-7
CASSLGQVADGYTF TGCGCCAGCAGCTTGGGACAGGTTGCGGATGGCTACACCTTC TRBV5-1 - - TRBJ1-2
CASSGSGGYEQYF TGTGCCAGCAGTGGGTCAGGGGGCTACGAGCAGTACTTC TRBV6-1 once TRBD1 TRBJ2-7
CASSRHRNLNEQFF TGTGCCAGCAGCCGACACAGGAATCTAAATGAGCAGTTCTTC TRBV4-2 - - TRBJ2-1
CASSPGTGEIAFF TGTGCCAGCAGCCCAGGGACAGGGGAGATTGCTTTCTTT TRBV7-7 few TRBD1 TRBJ1-1